The text below deals with one T cell receptor beta chain. Its antigen remains unidentified. Ahead of thyroid surgery, no patient had received treatment of any kind. TCRdb re-called the PCR reads through MiXCR. The sample has tens of thousands of clones, about 20% seen once. This sample was taken from a study of metastatic and nonmetastatic thyroid tumors. About the study: For malignant and benign thyroid patients, tumor or nodule tissue and blood were the sources whose repertoires were compared. Whole-study results and caveats: Compared with benign nodules, malignant thyroid tumors were reported to have significantly higher TCR beta diversity in both blood and tumor.

Germline lookup yields CDR1 LNHDA and CDR2 SQIVND (reference sequence). This CDR3 region has 16 residues. Deletions cut 4 bases from V and 4 bases from J, with 19 bases between. This rearrangement joins TRBV19 to TRBJ1-1; D is perhaps TRBD1 (6 bases). What was sequenced was blood. The clonotype originates from a female donor with papillary thyroid cancer or a benign thyroid nodule (not recorded which). Some clones in this sample may be carry-over from other donors' samples. The CDR3: CASSTYPVAGVTEAFF. The CDR3 nucleotides read TGTGCCAGTAGTACCTATCCCGTCGCAGGGGTCACTGAAGCTTTCTTT.